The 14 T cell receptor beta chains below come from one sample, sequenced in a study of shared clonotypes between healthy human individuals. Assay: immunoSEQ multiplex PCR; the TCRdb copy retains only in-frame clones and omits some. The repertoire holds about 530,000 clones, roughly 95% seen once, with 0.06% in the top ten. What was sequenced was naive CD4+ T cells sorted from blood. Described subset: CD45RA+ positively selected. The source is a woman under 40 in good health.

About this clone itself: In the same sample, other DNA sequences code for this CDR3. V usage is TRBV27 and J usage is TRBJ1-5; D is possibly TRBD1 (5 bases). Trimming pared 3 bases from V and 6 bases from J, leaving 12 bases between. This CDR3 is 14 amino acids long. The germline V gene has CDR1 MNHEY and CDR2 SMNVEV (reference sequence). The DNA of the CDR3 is TGTGCCAGCAGTTTCGGACGGGGGGGTCAGCCCCAGCATTTT. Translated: CASSFGRGGQPQHF.

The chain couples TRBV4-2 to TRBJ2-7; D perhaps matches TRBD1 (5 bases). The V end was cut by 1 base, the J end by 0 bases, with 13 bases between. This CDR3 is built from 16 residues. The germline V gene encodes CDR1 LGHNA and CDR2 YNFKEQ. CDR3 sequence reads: CASSQVVQDTSYEQYF. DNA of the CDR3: TGTGCCAGCAGCCAAGTAGTACAGGACACCTCCTACGAGCAGTACTTC.

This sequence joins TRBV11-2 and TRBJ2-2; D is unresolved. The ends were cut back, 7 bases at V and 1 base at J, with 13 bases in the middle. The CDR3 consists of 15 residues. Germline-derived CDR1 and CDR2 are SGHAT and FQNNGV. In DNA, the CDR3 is TGTGCCAGCAACCTTGACACCAAGAACACCGGGGAGCTGTTTTTT. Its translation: CASNLDTKNTGELFF. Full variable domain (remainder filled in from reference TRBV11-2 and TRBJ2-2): EAGVAQSPRYKIIEKRQSVAFWCNPISGHATLYWYQQILGQGPKLLIQFQNNGVVDDSQLPKDRFSAERLKGVDSTLKIQPAKLEDSAVYLCASNLDTKNTGELFFGEGSRLTVL.

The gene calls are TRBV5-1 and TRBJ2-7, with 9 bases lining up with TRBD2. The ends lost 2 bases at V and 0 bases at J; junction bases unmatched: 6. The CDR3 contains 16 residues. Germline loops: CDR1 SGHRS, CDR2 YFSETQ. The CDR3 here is CASSFDGGLASYEQYF. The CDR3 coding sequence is TGCGCCAGCAGCTTTGACGGGGGACTAGCCTCCTACGAGCAGTACTTC.

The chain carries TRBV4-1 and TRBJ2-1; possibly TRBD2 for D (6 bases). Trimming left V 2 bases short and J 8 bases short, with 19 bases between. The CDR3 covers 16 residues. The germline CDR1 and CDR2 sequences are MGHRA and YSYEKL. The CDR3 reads CASSQPLAPFSDEQFF. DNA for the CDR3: TGCGCCAGCAGCCAACCTCTAGCGCCCTTTTCAGATGAGCAGTTCTTC.

CDR3 coding DNA: TGTGCCAGCAGTTCGCCGATGAGGGACAGCTATGGCTACACCTTC. Translation gives CASSSPMRDSYGYTF. The V gene is TRBV27, the J gene TRBJ1-2; 7 bases are a match to TRBD1. In germline, CDR1 is MNHEY, CDR2 SMNVEV (reference sequence). The CDR3 runs to 15 residues. J lost 4 bases, V lost 4 bases, and 9 bases had no gene match.

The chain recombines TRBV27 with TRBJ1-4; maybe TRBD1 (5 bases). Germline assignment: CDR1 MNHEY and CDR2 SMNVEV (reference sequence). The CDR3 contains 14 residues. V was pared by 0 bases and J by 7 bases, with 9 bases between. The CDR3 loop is CASSLSGAGEKLFF. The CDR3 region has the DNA TGTGCCAGCAGTTTATCAGGGGCCGGTGAAAAACTGTTTTTT.

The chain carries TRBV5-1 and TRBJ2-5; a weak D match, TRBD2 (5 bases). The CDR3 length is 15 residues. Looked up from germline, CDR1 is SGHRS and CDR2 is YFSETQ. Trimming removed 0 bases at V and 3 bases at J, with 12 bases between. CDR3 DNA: TGCGCCAGCAGCTTGGCGGGATCCCCCGAAGAGACCCAGTACTTC. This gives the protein CASSLAGSPEETQYF.

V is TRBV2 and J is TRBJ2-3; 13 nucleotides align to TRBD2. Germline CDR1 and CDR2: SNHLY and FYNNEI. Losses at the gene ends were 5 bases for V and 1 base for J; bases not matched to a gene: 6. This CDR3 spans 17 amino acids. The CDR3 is CASSTSGLAGRTDTQYF. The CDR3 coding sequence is TGTGCCAGCAGTACCTCGGGACTAGCGGGACGCACAGATACGCAGTATTTT. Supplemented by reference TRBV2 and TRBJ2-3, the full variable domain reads EPEVTQTPSHQVTQMGQEVILRCVPISNHLYFYWYRQILGQKVEFLVSFYNNEISEKSEIFDDQFSVERPDGSNFTLKIRSTKLEDSAMYFCASSTSGLAGRTDTQYFGPGTRLTVL.

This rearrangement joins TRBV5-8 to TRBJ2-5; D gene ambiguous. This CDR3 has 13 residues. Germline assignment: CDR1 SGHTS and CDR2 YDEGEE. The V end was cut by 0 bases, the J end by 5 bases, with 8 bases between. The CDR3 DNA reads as TGTGCCAGCAGCTTGGATTTGGTGGAGACCCAGTACTTC. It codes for CASSLDLVETQYF.

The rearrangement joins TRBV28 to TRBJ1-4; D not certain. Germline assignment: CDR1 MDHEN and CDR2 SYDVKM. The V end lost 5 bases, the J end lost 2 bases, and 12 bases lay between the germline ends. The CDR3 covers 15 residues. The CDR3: CASSPHPETNEKLFF. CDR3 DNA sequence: TGTGCCAGCAGTCCTCACCCGGAGACTAATGAAAAACTGTTTTTT.

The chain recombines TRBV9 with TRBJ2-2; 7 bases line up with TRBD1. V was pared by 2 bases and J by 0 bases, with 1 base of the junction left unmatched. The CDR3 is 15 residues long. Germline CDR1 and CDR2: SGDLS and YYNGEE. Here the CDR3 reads CASSVDRANTGELFF. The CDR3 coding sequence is TGTGCCAGCAGCGTCGACAGGGCGAACACCGGGGAGCTGTTTTTT.

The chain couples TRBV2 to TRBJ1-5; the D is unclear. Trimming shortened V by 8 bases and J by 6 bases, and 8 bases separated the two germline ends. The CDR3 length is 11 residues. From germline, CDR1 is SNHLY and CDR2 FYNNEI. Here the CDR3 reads CASGRAQPQHF. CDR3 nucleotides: TGTGCCAGCGGTCGGGCTCAGCCCCAGCATTTT.

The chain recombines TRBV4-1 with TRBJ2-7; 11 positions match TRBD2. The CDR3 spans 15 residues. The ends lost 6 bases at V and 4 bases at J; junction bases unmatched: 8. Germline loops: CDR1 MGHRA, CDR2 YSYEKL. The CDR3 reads CASRHLAGGNYEQYF. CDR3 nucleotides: TGCGCCAGCAGACATCTAGCGGGAGGAAATTACGAGCAGTACTTC.